This TCR beta chain comes out of a study of identical twins. Findings and caveats of the study: Zero-insertion analyses could be partly confounded by invariant MAIT and iNKT cells.

V gave up 4 bases and J gave up 7 bases, with 13 bases separating them. The CDR3 loop spans 14 amino acids. From germline, CDR1 is LNHDA and CDR2 SQIVND (reference sequence). This clonotype was observed a few times. Its target is not known. TCRdb analysed the 5' RACE reads with MiXCR anew, one entry per CDR3 protein. The sample shows 640,000 or so distinct CDR3 sequences, roughly 6.2% of them seen only once. Sequenced sample: naive T cells sorted from blood. The V gene is TRBV19, the J gene TRBJ2-2, with D possibly matching TRBD2 (5 bases). The clonotype comes from a man aged 18 to 30 in good health. Written as DNA, the CDR3 is TGTGCCAGTAGTAGTTCTAGCCCTCTCGGGGAGCTGTTTTTT. Translated, it gives CASSSSSPLGELFF.